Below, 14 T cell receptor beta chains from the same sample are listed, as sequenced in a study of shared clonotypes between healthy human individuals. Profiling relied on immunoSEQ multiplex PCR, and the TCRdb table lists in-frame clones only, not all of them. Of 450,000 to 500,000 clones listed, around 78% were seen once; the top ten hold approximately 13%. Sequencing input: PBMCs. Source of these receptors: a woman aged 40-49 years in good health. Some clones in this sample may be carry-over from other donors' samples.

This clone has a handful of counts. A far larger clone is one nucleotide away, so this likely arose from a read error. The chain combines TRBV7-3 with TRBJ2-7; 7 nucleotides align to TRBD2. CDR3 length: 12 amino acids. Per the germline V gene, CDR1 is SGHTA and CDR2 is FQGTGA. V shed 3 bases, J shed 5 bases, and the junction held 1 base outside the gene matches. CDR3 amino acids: CASSLAGDEQYF. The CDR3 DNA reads TGTGCCAGCAGCTTGGCGGGGGACGAGCAGTACTTC.

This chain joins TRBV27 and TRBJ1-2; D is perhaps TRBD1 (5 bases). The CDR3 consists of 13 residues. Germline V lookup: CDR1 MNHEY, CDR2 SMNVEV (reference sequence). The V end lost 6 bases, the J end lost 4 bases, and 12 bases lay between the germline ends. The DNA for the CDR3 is TGTGCCAGCAGGCCCGGGGGACTCTATGGCTACACCTTC. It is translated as CASRPGGLYGYTF.

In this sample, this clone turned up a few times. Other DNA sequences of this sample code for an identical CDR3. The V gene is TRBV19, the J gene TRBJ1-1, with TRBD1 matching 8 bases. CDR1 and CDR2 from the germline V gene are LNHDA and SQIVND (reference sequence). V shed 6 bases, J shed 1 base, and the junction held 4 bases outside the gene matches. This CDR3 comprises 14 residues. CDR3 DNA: TGTGCCAGTAGCACGGACAGGGCGAACACTGAAGCTTTCTTT. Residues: CASSTDRANTEAFF.

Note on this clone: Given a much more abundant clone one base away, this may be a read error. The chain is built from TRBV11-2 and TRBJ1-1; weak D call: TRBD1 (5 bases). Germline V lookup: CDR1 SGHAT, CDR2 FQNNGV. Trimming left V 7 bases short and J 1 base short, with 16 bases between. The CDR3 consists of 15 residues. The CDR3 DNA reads TGTGCCAGCAACACCCCGGGACGGAAGAACACTGAAGCTTTCTTT. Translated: CASNTPGRKNTEAFF. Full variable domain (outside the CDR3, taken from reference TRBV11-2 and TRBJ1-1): EAGVAQSPRYKIIEKRQSVAFWCNPISGHATLYWYQQILGQGPKLLIQFQNNGVVDDSQLPKDRFSAERLKGVDSTLKIQPAKLEDSAVYLCASNTPGRKNTEAFFGQGTRLTVV.

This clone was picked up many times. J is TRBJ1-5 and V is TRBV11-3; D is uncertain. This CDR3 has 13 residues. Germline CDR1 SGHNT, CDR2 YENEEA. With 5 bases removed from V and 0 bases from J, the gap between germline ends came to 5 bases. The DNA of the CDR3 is TGTGCCAGCAGCAGATTTAGCAATCAGCCCCAGCATTTT. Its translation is CASSRFSNQPQHF.

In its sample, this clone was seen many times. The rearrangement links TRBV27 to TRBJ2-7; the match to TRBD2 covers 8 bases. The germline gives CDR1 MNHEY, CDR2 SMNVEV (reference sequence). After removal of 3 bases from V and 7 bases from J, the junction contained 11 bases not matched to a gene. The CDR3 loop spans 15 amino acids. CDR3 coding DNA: TGTGCCAGCAGTTTTTTTGCGGGAGGCCTTCCGGAGCAGTACTTC. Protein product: CASSFFAGGLPEQYF.

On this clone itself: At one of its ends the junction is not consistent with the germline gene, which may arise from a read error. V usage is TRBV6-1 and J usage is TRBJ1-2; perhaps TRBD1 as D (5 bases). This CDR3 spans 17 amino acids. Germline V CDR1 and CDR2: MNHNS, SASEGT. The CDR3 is CASREGGDVQANYGYTF. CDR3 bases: TGTGCCAGCAGGGAAGGCGGGGACGTCCAAGCTAACTATGGCTACACCTTC.

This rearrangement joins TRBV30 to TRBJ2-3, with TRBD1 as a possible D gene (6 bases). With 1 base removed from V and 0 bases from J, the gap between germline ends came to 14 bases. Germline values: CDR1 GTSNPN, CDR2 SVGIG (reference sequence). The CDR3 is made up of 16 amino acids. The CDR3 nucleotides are TGTGCCTGGAGTGCAGAAGGGGGTTGGAGCACAGATACGCAGTATTTT. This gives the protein CAWSAEGGWSTDTQYF. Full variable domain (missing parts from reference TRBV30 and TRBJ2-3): SQTIHQWPATLVQPVGSPLSLECTVEGTSNPNLYWYRQAAGRGLQLLFYSVGIGQISSEVPQNLSASRPQDRQFILSSKKLLLSDSGFYLCAWSAEGGWSTDTQYFGPGTRLTVL.

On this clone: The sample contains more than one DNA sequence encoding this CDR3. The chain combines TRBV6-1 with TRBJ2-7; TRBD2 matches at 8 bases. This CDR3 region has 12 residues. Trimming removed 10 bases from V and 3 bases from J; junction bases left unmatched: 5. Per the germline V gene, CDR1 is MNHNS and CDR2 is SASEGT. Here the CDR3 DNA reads TGTGCCACAGCGGGAGATGGCTACGAGCAGTACTTC. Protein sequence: CATAGDGYEQYF.

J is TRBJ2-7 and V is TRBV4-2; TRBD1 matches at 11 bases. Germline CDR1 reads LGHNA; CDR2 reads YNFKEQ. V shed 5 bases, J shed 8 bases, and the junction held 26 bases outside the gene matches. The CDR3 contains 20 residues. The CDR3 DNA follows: TGTGCCAGCAGCGAACAGATTGGGACAGGGGGGCCGGGAGGAGCGTGGCAGCAGTACTTC. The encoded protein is CASSEQIGTGGPGGAWQQYF.

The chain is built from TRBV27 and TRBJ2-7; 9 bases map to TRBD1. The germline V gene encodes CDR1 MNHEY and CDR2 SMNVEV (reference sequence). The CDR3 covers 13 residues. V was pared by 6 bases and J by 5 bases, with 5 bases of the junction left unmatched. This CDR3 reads CASRRTGVDEQYF. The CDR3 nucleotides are TGTGCCAGCAGAAGGACAGGGGTGGACGAGCAGTACTTC.

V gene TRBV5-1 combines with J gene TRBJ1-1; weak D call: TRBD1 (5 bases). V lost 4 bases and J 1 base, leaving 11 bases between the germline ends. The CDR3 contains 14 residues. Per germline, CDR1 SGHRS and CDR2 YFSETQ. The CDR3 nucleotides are TGCGCCAGCAGCCCGACAGAGACGAACACTGAAGCTTTCTTT. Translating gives CASSPTETNTEAFF.

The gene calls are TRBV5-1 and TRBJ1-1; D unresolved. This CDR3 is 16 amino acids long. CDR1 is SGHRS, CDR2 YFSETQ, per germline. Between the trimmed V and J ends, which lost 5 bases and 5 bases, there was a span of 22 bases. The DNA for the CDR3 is TGCGCCAGCAGGCCCACCAGTTCCCCCGAGTGGACTGAAGCTTTCTTT. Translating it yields CASRPTSSPEWTEAFF.

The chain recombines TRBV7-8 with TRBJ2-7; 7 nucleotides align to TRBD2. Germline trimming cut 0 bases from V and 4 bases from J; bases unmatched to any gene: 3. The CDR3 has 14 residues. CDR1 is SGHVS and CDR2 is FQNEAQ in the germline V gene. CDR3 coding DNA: TGTGCCAGCAGCTTAGCGGGAGGGCCATACGAGCAGTACTTC. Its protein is CASSLAGGPYEQYF.